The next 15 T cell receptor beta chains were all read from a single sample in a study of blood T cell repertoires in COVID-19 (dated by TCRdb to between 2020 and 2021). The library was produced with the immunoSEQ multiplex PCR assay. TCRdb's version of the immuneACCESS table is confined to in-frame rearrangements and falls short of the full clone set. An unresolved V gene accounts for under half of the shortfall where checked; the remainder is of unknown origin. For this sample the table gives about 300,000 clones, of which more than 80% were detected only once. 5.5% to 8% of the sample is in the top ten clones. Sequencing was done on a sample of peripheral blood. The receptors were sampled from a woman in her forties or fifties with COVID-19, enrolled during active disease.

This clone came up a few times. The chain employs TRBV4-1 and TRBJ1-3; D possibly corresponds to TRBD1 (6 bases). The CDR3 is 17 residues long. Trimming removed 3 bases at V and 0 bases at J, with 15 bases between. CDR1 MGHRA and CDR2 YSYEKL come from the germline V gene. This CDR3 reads CASSHPGQFSSGNTIYF. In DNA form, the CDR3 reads TGCGCCAGCAGCCATCCCGGACAGTTCAGCTCTGGAAACACCATATATTTT.

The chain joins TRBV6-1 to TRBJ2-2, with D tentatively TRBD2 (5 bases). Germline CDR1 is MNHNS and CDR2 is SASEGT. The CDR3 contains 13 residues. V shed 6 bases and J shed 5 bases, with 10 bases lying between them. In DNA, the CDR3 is TGTGCCAGCAGGCATCCGGGAACCGGGGAGCTGTTTTTT. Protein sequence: CASRHPGTGELFF.

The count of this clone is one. The CDR3: CASSDPDRVYEQYF. As DNA, the CDR3 is TGTGCCAGCAGTGACCCGGACAGGGTCTACGAGCAGTACTTC. V is TRBV6-1 and J is TRBJ2-7, with 8 bases identical to TRBD1. J gave up 3 bases and V 3 bases, and 4 bases lay outside the gene matches. The CDR3 contains 14 residues. Germline values: CDR1 MNHNS, CDR2 SASEGT.

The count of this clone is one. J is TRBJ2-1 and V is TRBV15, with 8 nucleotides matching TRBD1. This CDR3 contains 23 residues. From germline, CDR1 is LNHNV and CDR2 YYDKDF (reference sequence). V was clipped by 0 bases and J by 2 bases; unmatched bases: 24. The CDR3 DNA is TGTGCCACCAGCAGAGATCGGGGGACCAGGGGGCGCACCCAGACTTCCCCCTACAATGAGCAGTTCTTC. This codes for CATSRDRGTRGRTQTSPYNEQFF.

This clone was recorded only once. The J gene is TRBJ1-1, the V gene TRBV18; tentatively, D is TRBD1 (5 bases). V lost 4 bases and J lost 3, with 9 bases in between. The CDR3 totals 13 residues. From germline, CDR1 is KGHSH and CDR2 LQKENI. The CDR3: CASSLGLDTEAFF. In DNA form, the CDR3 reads TGTGCCAGCTCACTGGGGCTGGACACTGAAGCTTTCTTT.

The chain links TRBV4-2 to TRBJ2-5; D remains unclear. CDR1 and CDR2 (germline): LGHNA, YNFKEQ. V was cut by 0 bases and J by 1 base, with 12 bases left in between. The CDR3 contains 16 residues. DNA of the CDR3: TGTGCCAGCAGCCAAGAATGGCGGCAGAGCCAAGAGACCCAGTACTTC. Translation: CASSQEWRQSQETQYF.

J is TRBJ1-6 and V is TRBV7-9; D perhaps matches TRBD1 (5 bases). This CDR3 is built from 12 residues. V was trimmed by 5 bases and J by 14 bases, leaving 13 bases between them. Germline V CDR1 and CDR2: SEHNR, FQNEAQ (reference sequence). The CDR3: CASSPGTPALHF. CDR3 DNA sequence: TGTGCCAGCAGCCCGGGGACTCCAGCCCTCCACTTT.

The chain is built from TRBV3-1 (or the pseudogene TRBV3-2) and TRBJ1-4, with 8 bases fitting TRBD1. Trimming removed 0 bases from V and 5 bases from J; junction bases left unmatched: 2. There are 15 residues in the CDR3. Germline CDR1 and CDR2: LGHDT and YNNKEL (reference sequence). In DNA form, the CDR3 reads TGTGCCAGCAGCCAAGATGGACAGGGCAATGAAAAACTGTTTTTT. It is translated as CASSQDGQGNEKLFF.

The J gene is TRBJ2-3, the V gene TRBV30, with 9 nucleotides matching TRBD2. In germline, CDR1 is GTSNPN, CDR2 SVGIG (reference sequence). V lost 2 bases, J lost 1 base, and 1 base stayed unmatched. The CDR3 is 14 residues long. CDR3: CAWSLAGGTDTQYF. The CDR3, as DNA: TGTGCCTGGAGTTTAGCGGGAGGCACAGATACGCAGTATTTT.

CDR3 sequence: CAWSVRGLAGYNEQFF. The CDR3 nucleotides are TGTGCCTGGAGTGTAAGGGGACTAGCGGGGTACAATGAGCAGTTCTTC. The rearrangement uses TRBV30 and TRBJ2-1, with TRBD2 matching over 13 bases. With 0 bases clipped from V and 4 bases from J, the junction kept 3 bases outside the gene matches. The CDR3 sequence is 16 residues long. Germline V CDR1 and CDR2: GTSNPN, SVGIG (reference sequence). The complete variable domain, with remaining parts taken from reference TRBV30 and TRBJ2-1, reads SQTIHQWPATLVQPVGSPLSLECTVEGTSNPNLYWYRQAAGRGLQLLFYSVGIGQISSEVPQNLSASRPQDRQFILSSKKLLLSDSGFYLCAWSVRGLAGYNEQFFGPGTRLTVL.

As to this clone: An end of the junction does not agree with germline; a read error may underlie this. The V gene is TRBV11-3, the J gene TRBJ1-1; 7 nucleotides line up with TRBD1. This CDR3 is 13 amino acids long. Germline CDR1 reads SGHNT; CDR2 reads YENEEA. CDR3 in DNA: TGTGCCAGCAGCTTAGACCCGGGGGCAGGGGGGACCTTT. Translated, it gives CASSLDPGAGGTF.

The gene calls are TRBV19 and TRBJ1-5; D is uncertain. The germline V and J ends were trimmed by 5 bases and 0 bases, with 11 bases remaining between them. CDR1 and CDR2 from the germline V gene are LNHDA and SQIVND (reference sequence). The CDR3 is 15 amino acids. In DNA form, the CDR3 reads TGTGCCAGTAGTCCCCTTGCGGGTAGCAATCAGCCCCAGCATTTT. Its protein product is CASSPLAGSNQPQHF. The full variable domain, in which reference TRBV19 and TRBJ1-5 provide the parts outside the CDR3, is DGGITQSPKYLFRKEGQNVTLSCEQNLNHDAMYWYRQDPGQGLRLIYYSQIVNDFQKGDIAEGYSVSREKKESFPLTVTSAQKNPTAFYLCASSPLAGSNQPQHFGDGTRLSIL.

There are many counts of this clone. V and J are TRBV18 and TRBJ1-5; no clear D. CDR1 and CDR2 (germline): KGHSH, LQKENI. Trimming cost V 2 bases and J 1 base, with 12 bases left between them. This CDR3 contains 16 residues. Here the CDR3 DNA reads TGTGCCAGCTCACCAGGTATTATTGGCAGCAATCAGCCCCAGCATTTT. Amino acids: CASSPGIIGSNQPQHF.

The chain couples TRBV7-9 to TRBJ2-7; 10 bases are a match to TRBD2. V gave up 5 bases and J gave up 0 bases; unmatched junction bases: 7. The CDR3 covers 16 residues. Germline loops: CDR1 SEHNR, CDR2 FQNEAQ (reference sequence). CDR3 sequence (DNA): TGTGCCAGCAGCCATAGCGGGAGGCTCAGCTCCTACGAGCAGTACTTC. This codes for CASSHSGRLSSYEQYF.

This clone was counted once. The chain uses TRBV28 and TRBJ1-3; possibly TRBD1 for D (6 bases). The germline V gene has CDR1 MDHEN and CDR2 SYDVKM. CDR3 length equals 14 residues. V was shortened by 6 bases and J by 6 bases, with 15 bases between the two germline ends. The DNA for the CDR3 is TGTGCCAGCAGGTCCCCCGGGACAAAAAACACCATATATTTT. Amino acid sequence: CASRSPGTKNTIYF. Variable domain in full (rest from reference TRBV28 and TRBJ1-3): DVKVTQSSRYLVKRTGEKVFLECVQDMDHENMFWYRQDPGLGLRLIYFSYDVKMKEKGDIPEGYSVSREKKERFSLILESASTNQTSMYLCASRSPGTKNTIYFGEGSWLTVV.